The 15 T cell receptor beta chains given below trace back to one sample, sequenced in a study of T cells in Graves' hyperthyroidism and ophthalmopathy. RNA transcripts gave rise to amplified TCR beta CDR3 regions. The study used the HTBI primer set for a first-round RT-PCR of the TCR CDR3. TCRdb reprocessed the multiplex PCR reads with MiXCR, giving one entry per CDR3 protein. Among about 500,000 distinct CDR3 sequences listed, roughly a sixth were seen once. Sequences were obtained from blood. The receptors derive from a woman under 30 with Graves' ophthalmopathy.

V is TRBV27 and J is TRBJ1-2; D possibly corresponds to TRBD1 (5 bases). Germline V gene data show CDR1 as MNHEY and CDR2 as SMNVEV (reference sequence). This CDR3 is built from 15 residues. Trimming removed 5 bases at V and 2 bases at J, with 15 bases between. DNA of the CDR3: TGTGCCAGCAGTCCCGCGGGACGGTTCAACTATGGCTACACCTTC. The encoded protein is CASSPAGRFNYGYTF.

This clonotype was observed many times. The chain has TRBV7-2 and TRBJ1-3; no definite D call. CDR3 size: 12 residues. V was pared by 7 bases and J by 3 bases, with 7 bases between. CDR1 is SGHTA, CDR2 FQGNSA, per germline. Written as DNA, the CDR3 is TGTGCCAGCACAGGAGTTGGAAACACCATATATTTT. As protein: CASTGVGNTIYF.

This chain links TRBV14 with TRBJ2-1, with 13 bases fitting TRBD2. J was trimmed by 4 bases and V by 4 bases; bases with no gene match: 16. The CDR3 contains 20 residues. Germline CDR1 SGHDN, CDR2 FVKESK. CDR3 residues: CASSRDPTSGGATWYNEQFF. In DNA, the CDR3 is TGTGCCAGCAGCCGCGATCCTACTAGCGGGGGGGCGACGTGGTACAATGAGCAGTTCTTC.

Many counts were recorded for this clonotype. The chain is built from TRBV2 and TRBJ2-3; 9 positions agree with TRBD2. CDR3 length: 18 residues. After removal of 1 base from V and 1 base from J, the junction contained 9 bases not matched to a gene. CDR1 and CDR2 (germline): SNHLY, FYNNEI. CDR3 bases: TGTGCCAGCAGTGAAGGGCTAGCGGGGTGGTACGGCACAGATACGCAGTATTTT. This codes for CASSEGLAGWYGTDTQYF. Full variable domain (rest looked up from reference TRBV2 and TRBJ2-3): EPEVTQTPSHQVTQMGQEVILRCVPISNHLYFYWYRQILGQKVEFLVSFYNNEISEKSEIFDDQFSVERPDGSNFTLKIRSTKLEDSAMYFCASSEGLAGWYGTDTQYFGPGTRLTVL.

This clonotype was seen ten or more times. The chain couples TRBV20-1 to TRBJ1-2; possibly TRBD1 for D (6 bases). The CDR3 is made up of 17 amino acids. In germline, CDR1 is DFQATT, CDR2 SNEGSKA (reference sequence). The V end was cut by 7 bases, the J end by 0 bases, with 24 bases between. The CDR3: CSVPTETGAVTNYGYTF. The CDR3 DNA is TGCAGTGTCCCCACAGAAACGGGGGCCGTCACTAACTATGGCTACACCTTC.

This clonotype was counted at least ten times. The DNA for the CDR3 is TGTGCCACCCCGCCGGGACAGGGCCCTTCGGGCACCGGGGAGCTGTTTTTT. Protein: CATPPGQGPSGTGELFF. The chain links TRBV24-1 to TRBJ2-2; 9 nucleotides agree with TRBD1. The CDR3 runs 17 residues. Germline trimming cut 9 bases from V and 4 bases from J; bases unmatched to any gene: 14. CDR1 and CDR2 from the germline V gene are KGHDR and SFDVKD.

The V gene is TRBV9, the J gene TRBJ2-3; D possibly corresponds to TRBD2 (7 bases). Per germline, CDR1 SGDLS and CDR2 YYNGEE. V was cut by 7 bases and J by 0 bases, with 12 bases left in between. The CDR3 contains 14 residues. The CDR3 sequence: CASRGRGSTDTQYF. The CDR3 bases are TGTGCCAGCCGGGGGCGGGGGAGCACAGATACGCAGTATTTT.

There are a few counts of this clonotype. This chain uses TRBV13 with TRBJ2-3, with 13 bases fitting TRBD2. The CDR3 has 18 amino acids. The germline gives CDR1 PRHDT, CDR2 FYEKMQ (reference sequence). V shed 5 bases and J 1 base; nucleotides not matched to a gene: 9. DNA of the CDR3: TGTGCCAGCAGCAAGACTAGCGGGAGGACTTCCCGCACAGATACGCAGTATTTT. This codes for CASSKTSGRTSRTDTQYF.

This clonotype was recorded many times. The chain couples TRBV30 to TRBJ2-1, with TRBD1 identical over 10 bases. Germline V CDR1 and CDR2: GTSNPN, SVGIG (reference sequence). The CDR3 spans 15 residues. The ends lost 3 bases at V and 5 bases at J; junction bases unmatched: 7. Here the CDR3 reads CAWRGQGSVHNEQFF. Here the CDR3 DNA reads TGTGCCTGGAGGGGACAGGGGAGCGTCCACAATGAGCAGTTCTTC.

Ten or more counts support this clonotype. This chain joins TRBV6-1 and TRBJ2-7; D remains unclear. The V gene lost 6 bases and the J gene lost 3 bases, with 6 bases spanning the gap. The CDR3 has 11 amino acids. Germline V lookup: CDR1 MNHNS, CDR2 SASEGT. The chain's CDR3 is CASRAIYEQYF. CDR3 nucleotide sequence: TGTGCCAGCAGGGCTATCTACGAGCAGTACTTC.

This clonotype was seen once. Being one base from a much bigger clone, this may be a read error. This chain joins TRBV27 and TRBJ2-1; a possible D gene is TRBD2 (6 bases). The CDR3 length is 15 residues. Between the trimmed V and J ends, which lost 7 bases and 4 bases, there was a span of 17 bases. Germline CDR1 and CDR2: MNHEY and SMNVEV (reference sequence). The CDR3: CASNQGLSAYNEQFF. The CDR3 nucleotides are TGTGCCAGCAATCAGGGACTGTCTGCATACAATGAGCAGTTCTTC.

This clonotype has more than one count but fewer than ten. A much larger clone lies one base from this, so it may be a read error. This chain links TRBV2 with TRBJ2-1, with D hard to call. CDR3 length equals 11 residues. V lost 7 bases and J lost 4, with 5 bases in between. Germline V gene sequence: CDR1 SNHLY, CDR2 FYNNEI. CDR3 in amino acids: CASNDYNEQFF. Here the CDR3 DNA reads TGTGCCAGCAATGATTACAATGAGCAGTTCTTC.

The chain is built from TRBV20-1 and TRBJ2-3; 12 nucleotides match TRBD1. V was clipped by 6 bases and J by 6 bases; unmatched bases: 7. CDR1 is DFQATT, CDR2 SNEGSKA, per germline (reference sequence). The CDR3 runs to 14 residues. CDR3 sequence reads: CSARDRGRGDTQYF. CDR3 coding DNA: TGCAGTGCGCGGGACAGGGGGCGAGGGGATACGCAGTATTTT.

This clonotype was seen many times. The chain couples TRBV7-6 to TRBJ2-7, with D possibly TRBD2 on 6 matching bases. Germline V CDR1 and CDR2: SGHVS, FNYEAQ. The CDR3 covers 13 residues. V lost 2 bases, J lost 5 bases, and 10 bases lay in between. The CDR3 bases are TGTGCCAGCAGCTTACGGGGGATCAACGAGCAGTACTTC. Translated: CASSLRGINEQYF.

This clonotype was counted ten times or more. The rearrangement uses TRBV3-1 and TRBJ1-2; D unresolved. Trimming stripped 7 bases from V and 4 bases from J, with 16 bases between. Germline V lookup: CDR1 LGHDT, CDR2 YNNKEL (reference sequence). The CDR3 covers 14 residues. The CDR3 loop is CASTPAGPRYGYTF. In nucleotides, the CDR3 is TGTGCCAGCACCCCAGCGGGCCCCCGCTATGGCTACACCTTC.